These 20 T cell receptor beta chains were sequenced from one sample in a study of human T cells and chemical hapten exposure. Described time point: patch test 3, about 24 weeks after DPC sensitization. The treatment was: therapeutic diphenylcyclopropenone sensitization with weekly scalp DPC. MiXCR was run by TCRdb on the RACE reads, yielding one entry per CDR3 protein. Of roughly 130,000 distinct CDR3 sequences listed, roughly 12% were seen once; the top ten hold under 2.5%. The sequenced sample was whole blood, obtained in connection with sensitization to the hapten diphenylcyclopropenone (DPC). The receptors were gathered from a woman in her 50s with alopecia areata. Some clones in this sample may be carry-over from other donors' samples.

This clonotype came up a few times. The chain uses TRBV18 and TRBJ2-7; 7 bases map to TRBD1. After removal of 2 bases from V and 7 bases from J, the junction contained 14 bases not matched to a gene. The CDR3 has 16 residues. Germline-derived CDR1 and CDR2 are KGHSH and LQKENI. This CDR3 is CASSPTEFTGDEEQYF. CDR3 DNA: TGTGCCAGCTCACCAACGGAATTCACAGGGGACGAGGAGCAGTACTTC.

The chain couples TRBV5-1 to TRBJ2-3, with TRBD1 as a possible D gene (6 bases). V was trimmed by 5 bases and J by 4 bases, leaving 14 bases between them. The CDR3 has 14 amino acids. Germline loops: CDR1 SGHRS, CDR2 YFSETQ. The CDR3 bases are TGCGCCAGCAGTTCGACAGGATGGGCAGATACGCAGTATTTT. This gives the protein CASSSTGWADTQYF.

In this sample, this clonotype turned up a few times. This chain joins TRBV12-3 or TRBV12-4 and TRBJ1-6; D is undetermined. V was cut by 5 bases and J by 7 bases, with 9 bases left in between. The CDR3 length is 13 residues. CDR3 sequence reads: CASSPSVNSPLHF. CDR3 sequence (DNA): TGTGCCAGCAGTCCATCGGTGAATTCACCCCTCCACTTT.

J is TRBJ2-1 and V is TRBV29-1, with 7 bases that match TRBD1. This CDR3 spans 12 amino acids. V was clipped by 3 bases and J by 9 bases; unmatched bases: 5. Germline lookup yields CDR1 SQVTM and CDR2 ANQGSEA. CDR3 residues: CSVDTRGSEQFF. CDR3 nucleotides: TGCAGCGTTGATACCAGGGGGAGTGAGCAGTTCTTC.

V and J are TRBV21-1 and TRBJ2-5; the table calls TRBD1, which could not be checked here. TRBV21-1 has pseudogene status. The CDR3 sequence is 15 residues long. The CDR3 DNA follows: TGTGCCAGCAGCAAAGAGGGTCCCAGGGGAGAGACCCAGTACTTC. It is translated as CASSKEGPRGETQYF.

This clonotype has ten or more counts. This rearrangement joins TRBV3-1 to TRBJ2-7; TRBD2 aligns across 9 bases. Germline V gene data show CDR1 as LGHDT and CDR2 as YNNKEL (reference sequence). J lost 5 bases, V lost 1 base, and 9 bases had no gene match. The length of the CDR3 is 16 residues. CDR3 coding DNA: TGTGCCAGCAGCCAAGGAGGCGGCGGGGGGGCCCACGAGCAGTACTTC. Its protein is CASSQGGGGGAHEQYF.

This chain links TRBV10-3 with TRBJ2-7; the D gene is possibly TRBD1 (6 bases). From germline, CDR1 is ENHRY and CDR2 SYGVKD. This CDR3 is built from 14 residues. Trimming stripped 0 bases from V and 10 bases from J, with 16 bases between. This CDR3 reads CAISESGTPTAQYF. CDR3 sequence (DNA): TGTGCCATCAGTGAGTCTGGGACACCAACCGCCCAGTACTTC.

This clonotype has more than one count but fewer than ten. The chain recombines TRBV6-2 or TRBV6-3 with TRBJ2-3; either TRBD1 or TRBD2 may supply D (6 bases each). Trimming took 2 bases from V and 2 from J, leaving 17 bases between them. The CDR3 extends over 17 amino acids. CDR1 and CDR2 from the germline V gene are MNHEY and SVGEGT. The CDR3 nucleotides read TGTGCCAGCAGTTACCCCTCGGTCGGGGGCCACACAGATACGCAGTATTTT. Residues: CASSYPSVGGHTDTQYF.

There are many counts of this clonotype. The rearrangement uses TRBV18 and TRBJ2-1, with 9 bases that match TRBD1. V lost 0 bases, J lost 7 bases, and 4 bases stayed unmatched. The CDR3 runs 15 residues. Germline V gene data show CDR1 as KGHSH and CDR2 as LQKENI. The CDR3 is CASSPPGQGRNEQFF. The CDR3 DNA sequence: TGTGCCAGCTCACCACCGGGACAGGGAAGGAATGAGCAGTTCTTC.

This clonotype has a count of ten or more. The V and J genes are TRBV3-1 and TRBJ1-1; D gene uncertain. The CDR3 spans 11 residues. The germline V and J ends were trimmed by 3 bases and 6 bases, with 5 bases remaining between them. Per germline, CDR1 LGHDT and CDR2 YNNKEL (reference sequence). The CDR3 nucleotides are TGTGCCAGCAGCCAGGTGGCTGAAGCTTTCTTT. Amino acids: CASSQVAEAFF.

This clonotype was seen a handful of times. The chain uses TRBV28 and TRBJ1-6; 11 nucleotides line up with TRBD1. Germline V CDR1 and CDR2: MDHEN, SYDVKM. The J segment lost 7 bases and the V segment lost 8 bases, leaving 10 bases of the junction unmatched. This CDR3 comprises 16 residues. The CDR3 loop reads CASLSPGQGDNSPLHF. As DNA, the CDR3 is TGTGCCAGCTTATCTCCGGGACAGGGGGACAATTCACCCCTCCACTTT.

This clonotype was detected ten times or more. The CDR3 DNA sequence: TGTGCCAGCAGCTTAGAGTCAGCCGGAAACACCATATATTTT. It encodes CASSLESAGNTIYF. This chain connects TRBV7-2 to TRBJ1-3, with D unresolved. In germline, CDR1 is SGHTA, CDR2 FQGNSA. The CDR3 has 14 residues. V dropped 1 base and J dropped 4 bases, with 8 bases sitting between them.

J is TRBJ1-1 and V is TRBV6-1; a weak D match, TRBD1 (5 bases). V dropped 0 bases and J dropped 8 bases, with 10 bases sitting between them. The CDR3 covers 13 residues. Germline lookup yields CDR1 MNHNS and CDR2 SASEGT. CDR3 in DNA: TGTGCCAGCAGTGAAGCGGGACCGGGCGAAGCTTTCTTT. This sequence encodes CASSEAGPGEAFF.

This clonotype was detected a few times. The chain carries TRBV2 and TRBJ2-5; TRBD2 matches 11 bases. J gave up 5 bases and V 1 base, and 3 bases lay outside the gene matches. CDR3 length equals 15 residues. Germline values: CDR1 SNHLY, CDR2 FYNNEI. The CDR3 is CASSEGSGGVETQYF. DNA of the CDR3: TGTGCCAGCAGTGAAGGTAGCGGGGGGGTGGAGACCCAGTACTTC. The whole variable domain, filled in from reference TRBV2 and TRBJ2-5, reads EPEVTQTPSHQVTQMGQEVILRCVPISNHLYFYWYRQILGQKVEFLVSFYNNEISEKSEIFDDQFSVERPDGSNFTLKIRSTKLEDSAMYFCASSEGSGGVETQYFGPGTRLLVL.

This clonotype was detected only a few times. The V gene is TRBV19, the J gene TRBJ2-7; D may match TRBD1 or TRBD2 (6 bases each). CDR1 is LNHDA, CDR2 SQIVND, per germline (reference sequence). This CDR3 comprises 14 residues. Between the trimmed V and J ends, which lost 3 bases and 5 bases, there was a span of 14 bases. The CDR3 region is CASSIKGGFNEQYF. The CDR3 coding sequence is TGTGCCAGTAGTATTAAGGGGGGTTTCAACGAGCAGTACTTC.

V is TRBV2 and J is TRBJ2-5, with a weak D call TRBD2 (5 bases). In germline, CDR1 is SNHLY, CDR2 FYNNEI. The V end lost 8 bases, the J end lost 2 bases, and 12 bases lay between the germline ends. This CDR3 region has 13 residues. CDR3 sequence reads: CASREAYQETQYF. The CDR3 nucleotides read TGTGCCAGCCGGGAAGCATATCAAGAGACCCAGTACTTC.

The chain links TRBV6-5 to TRBJ1-6; D gene unclear. This CDR3 contains 13 residues. Trimming pared 2 bases from V and 11 bases from J, leaving 10 bases between. Germline values: CDR1 MNHEY, CDR2 SVGAGI. The CDR3 DNA sequence: TGTGCCAGCAGTTACGAAGGTGTTCCACCCCTCCACTTT. This gives the protein CASSYEGVPPLHF.

In its sample, this clonotype was seen a few times. The chain recombines TRBV12-3 or TRBV12-4 with TRBJ2-6; maybe TRBD1 (5 bases). The CDR3 spans 15 residues. Trimming left V 6 bases short and J 1 base short, with 10 bases between. The CDR3 spells CASRPDRSGANVLTF. The DNA of the CDR3 is TGTGCCAGCAGACCAGACAGATCTGGGGCCAACGTCCTGACTTTC.

This clonotype was seen a few times. The V and J genes are TRBV12-3 or TRBV12-4 and TRBJ2-3; D is possibly TRBD2 (5 bases). CDR3 size: 14 residues. Trimming shortened V by 2 bases and J by 5 bases, and 11 bases separated the two germline ends. CDR3 protein: CASSLKSRGDTQYF. DNA of the CDR3: TGTGCCAGCAGTTTAAAGAGCCGGGGAGATACGCAGTATTTT.

This clonotype was counted between two and nine times. The V and J genes are TRBV20-1 and TRBJ2-7, with a possible D match to TRBD2 (6 bases). Germline V gene data show CDR1 as DFQATT and CDR2 as SNEGSKA (reference sequence). The V end lost 2 bases, the J end lost 2 bases, and 13 bases lay between the germline ends. The CDR3 spans 14 residues. The CDR3 region is CSARRRDLAYEQYF. The CDR3 nucleotides read TGCAGTGCTAGAAGGCGGGATCTGGCCTACGAGCAGTACTTC.